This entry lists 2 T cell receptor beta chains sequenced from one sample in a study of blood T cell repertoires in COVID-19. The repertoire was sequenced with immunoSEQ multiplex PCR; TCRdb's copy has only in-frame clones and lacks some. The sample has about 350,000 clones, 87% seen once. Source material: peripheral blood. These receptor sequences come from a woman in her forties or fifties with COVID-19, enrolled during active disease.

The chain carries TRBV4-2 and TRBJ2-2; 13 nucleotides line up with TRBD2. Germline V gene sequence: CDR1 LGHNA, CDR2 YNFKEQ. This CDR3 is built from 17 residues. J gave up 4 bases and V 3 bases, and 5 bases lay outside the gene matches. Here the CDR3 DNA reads TGTGCCAGCAGCCAGATACTAGCGGGAGGGATCACCGGGGAGCTGTTTTTT. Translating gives CASSQILAGGITGELFF.

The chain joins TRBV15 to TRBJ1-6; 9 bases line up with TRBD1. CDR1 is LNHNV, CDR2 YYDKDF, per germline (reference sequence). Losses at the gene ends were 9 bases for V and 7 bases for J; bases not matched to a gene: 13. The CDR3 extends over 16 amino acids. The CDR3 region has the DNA TGTGCCACAACCGGGACAGGGACTGTGAAAAATTCACCCCTCCACTTT. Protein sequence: CATTGTGTVKNSPLHF.